This TCR beta chain was sequenced in a study of control samples from healthy donors and cancer patients. Produced via immunoSEQ multiplex PCR; TCRdb's table is partial and in-frame only. The sample records more than 95,000 clones, roughly 92% being singletons. Germline V CDR1 and CDR2: SGDLS, YYNGEE. The CDR3 extends over 17 amino acids. V lost 1 base to trimming and J lost 1 base, with 12 bases between them. The table lists this clone with a few counts. This chain connects TRBV9 to TRBJ2-6, with a tentative D call TRBD2 (5 bases). The origin of this receptor is a man at least 80 years old with head and neck cancer. Sequencing was carried out using PBMCs. CDR3 nucleotide sequence: TGTGCCAGCAGCGTACCGGGGTCTGCATCTGGGGCCAACGTCCTGACTTTC. Amino acids: CASSVPGSASGANVLTF.